These 5 T cell receptor beta chains came from one sample sequenced in a study of blood T cells in healthy people across ages. Next came a second PCR, run for roughly 6 to 11 cycles, which used a sample-barcoded 5' primer along with a J-beta primer mix. TCRdb analysed the 5' RACE reads with MiXCR anew, one entry per CDR3 protein. Among roughly 1,700,000 distinct CDR3 sequences, over 25% were seen once, and the ten largest hold about 7.7%. The sequenced sample consisted of blood. The receptor source for this set is a young woman in good health.

This clonotype occurred a few times. The J gene is TRBJ1-2, the V gene TRBV7-6, with D possibly being TRBD1 (5 bases). Trimming took 5 bases from V and 3 from J, leaving 16 bases between them. Germline V gene sequence: CDR1 SGHVS, CDR2 FNYEAQ. The CDR3 runs to 15 residues. CDR3 residues: CASSLPEGPDYGYTF. DNA for the CDR3: TGTGCCAGCAGCCTACCAGAGGGGCCGGACTATGGCTACACCTTC.

This clonotype was found many times. The CDR3 protein is CASSLALGTTDTQYF. The DNA of the CDR3 is TGTGCCAGCAGCTTAGCACTGGGGACCACAGATACGCAGTATTTT. The chain uses TRBV7-9 and TRBJ2-3; D tentatively reads TRBD1 or TRBD2 (5 bases each). The CDR3 covers 15 residues. Trimming stripped 0 bases from V and 2 bases from J, with 9 bases between. The germline gives CDR1 SEHNR, CDR2 FQNEAQ (reference sequence).

This clonotype was seen ten or more times. The J gene is TRBJ2-7, the V gene TRBV7-2; no definite D call. V shed 3 bases and J shed 3 bases, with 12 bases lying between them. The CDR3 spans 14 residues. The germline V gene has CDR1 SGHTA and CDR2 FQGNSA. Written as DNA, the CDR3 is TGTGCCAGCAGCTTGGAGCATGCCCACTACGAGCAGTACTTC. Its protein product is CASSLEHAHYEQYF.

This clonotype was seen at least ten times. This chain uses TRBV29-1 with TRBJ1-2; D perhaps matches TRBD1 (5 bases). This CDR3 comprises 12 residues. CDR1 and CDR2 from the germline V gene are SQVTM and ANQGSEA. The V gene lost 7 bases and the J gene lost 4 bases, with 13 bases spanning the gap. The CDR3 loop is CSGGGFGYGYTF. CDR3 DNA: TGCAGCGGCGGGGGATTCGGCTATGGCTACACCTTC.

This clonotype was counted many times. J is TRBJ2-7 and V is TRBV28, with D tentatively TRBD2 (7 bases). This CDR3 has 13 amino acids. Germline lookup yields CDR1 MDHEN and CDR2 SYDVKM. V was shortened by 7 bases and J by 4 bases, with 14 bases between the two germline ends. The CDR3 region is CASTRGAWYEQYF. CDR3 bases: TGTGCCAGCACCCGGGGGGCTTGGTACGAGCAGTACTTC.